This passage covers 29 T cell receptor beta chains from one sample sequenced in a study of T cells and copy number aberrations in small-cell lung cancer (dated by TCRdb to about 2021). The library was prepared using the immunoSEQ multiplex PCR assay. As stored in TCRdb, this immuneACCESS dataset retains in-frame rearrangements with V and J assigned. A fraction of the clones does not appear; measured against another copy, unresolved V genes explain less than half of the discrepancy, and the remainder lacks a known reason. The sample records 2,000 to 2,500 clones, 70% to 85% of which are singletons. Over 7.5% of the sample is in the top ten clones. The sample taken for sequencing was tumor tissue. All receptors come from a man between 60 and 70 years old with small cell lung cancer.

A few counts support this clone. This chain joins TRBV5-1 and TRBJ2-2; 12 nucleotides line up with TRBD2. The CDR3 runs 16 residues. J gave up 4 bases and V 3 bases, and 4 bases lay outside the gene matches. Germline CDR1 and CDR2: SGHRS and YFSETQ. CDR3 in DNA: TGCGCCAGCAGCTCGGGACTAGCGGGCCGCACCGGGGAGCTGTTTTTT. This translates into CASSSGLAGRTGELFF.

This chain joins TRBV28 and TRBJ1-5; D gene ambiguous. CDR3 length equals 15 residues. CDR1 and CDR2 from the germline V gene are MDHEN and SYDVKM. Trimming removed 1 base at V and 9 bases at J, with 16 bases between. The DNA of the CDR3 is TGTGCCAGCAGTTTATCAGCCGGCTCTACGGGGCCCCAGCATTTT. Translation gives CASSLSAGSTGPQHF.

The CDR3 DNA is TGTGCCAGCAGCTTATTAGTAGTCACAGATACGCAGTATTTT. Protein: CASSLLVVTDTQYF. The gene calls are TRBV7-9 and TRBJ2-3; D gene ambiguous. Deletions cut 2 bases from V and 2 bases from J, with 8 bases between. CDR1 SEHNR and CDR2 FQNEAQ come from the germline V gene (reference sequence). CDR3 length: 14 amino acids.

The table lists this clone with a few counts. The V and J genes are TRBV27 and TRBJ2-7; TRBD1 matches 9 bases. Trimming took 7 bases from V and 1 from J; bases not matched to a gene: 11. The CDR3 contains 16 residues. The germline gives CDR1 MNHEY, CDR2 SMNVEV (reference sequence). The CDR3: CASTARTGDRSYEQYF. Written as DNA, the CDR3 is TGTGCCAGCACCGCTCGGACAGGGGATCGATCCTACGAGCAGTACTTC.

This clone was seen a few times. The V gene is TRBV20-1, the J gene TRBJ2-7, with D uncertain. The CDR3 sequence is 11 residues long. The V gene's germline CDR1 is DFQATT and CDR2 SNEGSKA (reference sequence). The CDR3 nucleotides are TGCGCTCCTCTCGGTGGGTCCGAGCAGTACTTC. This encodes CAPLGGSEQYF.

The gene calls are TRBV2 and TRBJ2-1; 7 bases map to TRBD1. Germline trimming cut 5 bases from V and 12 bases from J; bases unmatched to any gene: 4. Germline V lookup: CDR1 SNHLY, CDR2 FYNNEI. The CDR3 totals 11 residues. Written as DNA, the CDR3 is TGTGCCAGCAGTCTGACAGGGATGCAGTTCTTC. This gives the protein CASSLTGMQFF.

The chain uses TRBV28 and TRBJ1-2, with TRBD1 as a possible D gene (6 bases). The ends were cut back, 6 bases at V and 3 bases at J, with 11 bases in the middle. Germline-derived CDR1 and CDR2 are MDHEN and SYDVKM. This CDR3 is built from 13 residues. CDR3: CASRPGADYGYTF. The CDR3 DNA reads as TGTGCCAGCAGACCAGGGGCGGACTATGGCTACACCTTC.

This clone was seen just once. The junction departs from germline at one end; a sequencing error may be responsible. The rearrangement joins TRBV5-3 to TRBJ2-7; 8 bases are a match to TRBD1. TRBV5-3 is an ORF, with its function uncertain. This CDR3 region has 15 residues. In nucleotides, the CDR3 is TGTGCCAGCAGCTCGCTGACAGGGGTAAACTACGAGCAGTACTTC. Translation: CASSSLTGVNYEQYF.

This clone was observed a single time. V and J are TRBV27 and TRBJ2-1; 9 bases agree with TRBD1. Germline CDR1 is MNHEY and CDR2 is SMNVEV (reference sequence). The CDR3 is 14 residues long. V lost 8 bases and J lost 4; bases outside the gene matches: 6. CDR3 region: CASWSGTGYNEQFF. The CDR3 DNA follows: TGTGCCAGCTGGTCCGGGACAGGGTACAATGAGCAGTTCTTC.

The V gene is TRBV5-5, the J gene TRBJ2-7; the match to TRBD2 covers 8 bases. In germline, CDR1 is SGHKS, CDR2 YYEKEE (reference sequence). This CDR3 contains 14 residues. The J segment lost 2 bases and the V segment lost 1 base, leaving 2 bases of the junction unmatched. The CDR3 protein is CASSLSGGPYEQYF. CDR3 DNA: TGTGCCAGCAGCTTGTCGGGGGGGCCCTACGAGCAGTACTTC.

The V call is TRBV28, the J call TRBJ2-7; D gene uncertain. The CDR3 has 15 amino acids. The V end was cut by 7 bases, the J end by 0 bases, with 16 bases between. The germline V gene has CDR1 MDHEN and CDR2 SYDVKM. The CDR3 DNA follows: TGTGCCAGCATCACTGGAAAGGTTATCTCCTACGAGCAGTACTTC. As protein: CASITGKVISYEQYF.

J is TRBJ2-7 and V is TRBV7-9, with 11 bases identical to TRBD1. With 6 bases clipped from V and 2 bases from J, the junction kept 9 bases outside the gene matches. This CDR3 has 16 residues. Germline V gives CDR1 SEHNR, CDR2 FQNEAQ (reference sequence). DNA for the CDR3: TGTGCCAGCAGGTTGCCGGGACAGGGGGTCACCTACGAGCAGTACTTC. Its protein product is CASRLPGQGVTYEQYF.

CDR3 in amino acids: CASSVGGSGANVLTF. CDR3 in DNA: TGTGCCAGCAGCGTAGGGGGGTCTGGGGCCAACGTCCTGACTTTC. The V and J genes are TRBV9 and TRBJ2-6, with D perhaps assigned TRBD1 or TRBD2 (5 bases each). V shed 0 bases and J shed 1 base, with 5 bases lying between them. CDR1 is SGDLS, CDR2 YYNGEE, per germline. This CDR3 region has 15 residues.

The chain links TRBV25-1 to TRBJ2-1, with 7 bases fitting TRBD2. Germline CDR1 reads MGHDK; CDR2 reads SYGVNS. The junction had 7 bases not matched to a gene; V was cut back by 6 bases and J by 2 bases. This CDR3 is 15 amino acids long. The CDR3: CASSPAGRTYNEQFF. The CDR3 DNA reads TGTGCCAGCAGCCCAGCGGGACGGACCTACAATGAGCAGTTCTTC.

The gene calls are TRBV9 and TRBJ2-1, with a tentative D call TRBD2 (8 bases). Germline CDR1 reads SGDLS; CDR2 reads YYNGEE. CDR3 length: 17 amino acids. Trimming took off 0 bases at V and 0 bases at J, with 13 bases between the two ends. The CDR3 is CASSVVGGDSSYNEQFF. CDR3 DNA: TGTGCCAGCAGCGTAGTCGGGGGGGACAGCTCCTACAATGAGCAGTTCTTC.

Remarks on this clone: The junction departs from germline at one end; a sequencing error may be responsible. Within the sample, other DNA sequences also encode this same CDR3. This chain connects TRBV5-1 to TRBJ2-7; D remains ambiguous. In germline, CDR1 is SGHRS, CDR2 YFSETQ. CDR3 length: 15 amino acids. CDR3 sequence: CASSTYKTSSYEQYF. CDR3 nucleotides: TGCGCCAGCAGCACGTATAAAACCAGCTCCTACGAGCAGTACTTT.

The chain recombines TRBV18 with TRBJ2-5, with TRBD2 matching over 7 bases. TRBJ2-7 matches the DNA end more closely, so the J call is doubtful. There are 14 residues in the CDR3. Germline V gene sequence: CDR1 KGHSH, CDR2 LQKENI. CDR3 region: CASSPGLGRDEQYF. The CDR3 coding sequence is TGTGCCAGCTCACCGGGACTGGGGAGGGACGAGCAGTACTTC.

As regards this clone: A junction boundary mismatches the germline segment, possibly from a read error. The chain has TRBV30 and TRBJ2-7; D is perhaps TRBD2 (5 bases). CDR1 is GTSNPN, CDR2 SVGIG, per germline (reference sequence). The CDR3 consists of 15 residues. In nucleotides, the CDR3 is TGTGCCTGGATGACCTTAGGTTTTGAGGGCTACGAGCAGCACTTC. It specifies CAWMTLGFEGYEQHF. The full variable domain, its missing parts supplied by reference TRBV30 and TRBJ2-7, is SQTIHQWPATLVQPVGSPLSLECTVEGTSNPNLYWYRQAAGRGLQLLFYSVGIGQISSEVPQNLSASRPQDRQFILSSKKLLLSDSGFYLCAWMTLGFEGYEQHFGPGTRLTVT.

The gene calls are TRBV4-1 and TRBJ2-7, with TRBD1 matching over 11 bases. Germline lookup yields CDR1 MGHRA and CDR2 YSYEKL. The V segment lost 0 bases and the J segment 6 bases; nucleotides outside the gene matches: 10. The CDR3 spans 17 residues. CDR3 in amino acids: CASSQDFEDRGPSEQYF. The CDR3 DNA is TGCGCCAGCAGCCAAGATTTCGAGGACAGGGGGCCATCCGAGCAGTACTTC.

The V call is TRBV4-3, the J call TRBJ1-5, with a tentative D call TRBD1 (6 bases). The V gene lost 3 bases and the J gene lost 2 bases, with 14 bases spanning the gap. Per the germline V gene, CDR1 is LGHNA and CDR2 is YSLEER. The CDR3 runs 16 residues. The CDR3 region has the DNA TGCGCCAGCAGCCAGGATGGGGGGGCGCGCAATCAGCCCCAGCATTTT. Encoded protein: CASSQDGGARNQPQHF.

Remarks on this clone: The identical CDR3 is also encoded by other nucleotide sequences in the sample. The chain links TRBV10-2 to TRBJ1-2; D unclear. CDR3 size: 13 residues. Germline V gene lookup returns CDR1 WSHSY and CDR2 SAAADI. Trimming removed 10 bases from V and 0 bases from J, with 12 bases in between. CDR3 sequence: CATLDETNYGYTF. As DNA, the CDR3 is TGCGCCACCTTGGACGAAACTAACTATGGCTACACCTTC.

This chain connects TRBV9 to TRBJ2-3, with 13 bases fitting TRBD2. The germline gives CDR1 SGDLS, CDR2 YYNGEE. V lost 4 bases, J lost 2 bases, and 4 bases stayed unmatched. This CDR3 is 16 amino acids long. DNA of the CDR3: TGTGCCAGCAGCTCACTAGCGGGGGGGCCCACAGATACGCAGTATTTT. This gives the protein CASSSLAGGPTDTQYF.

The V and J genes are TRBV5-1 and TRBJ2-7, with 8 bases identical to TRBD2. The CDR3 length is 16 residues. The germline V gene has CDR1 SGHRS and CDR2 YFSETQ. Trimming removed 1 base from V and 3 bases from J; junction bases left unmatched: 9. The CDR3 region is CASSLSSGGVFYEQYF. The CDR3 DNA follows: TGCGCCAGCAGCTTGTCTTCGGGGGGGGTTTTCTACGAGCAGTACTTC.

The chain couples TRBV29-1 to TRBJ2-4; perhaps TRBD2 as D (7 bases). The CDR3 spans 20 residues. Germline lookup yields CDR1 SQVTM and CDR2 ANQGSEA. V lost 0 bases and J lost 0, with 24 bases in between. CDR3 DNA: TGCAGCGTTGAAGATGAGGGGGGGACCCAGTCAAGGTTAGCCAAAAACATTCAGTACTTC. As protein: CSVEDEGGTQSRLAKNIQYF.

This clone was picked up one time. V gene TRBV29-1 combines with J gene TRBJ1-1; 10 nucleotides align to TRBD1. The CDR3 is made up of 16 amino acids. Germline V gene sequence: CDR1 SQVTM, CDR2 ANQGSEA. J was trimmed by 0 bases and V by 2 bases; bases with no gene match: 6. CDR3 sequence (DNA): TGCAGCGTTGAACAGACAGGGGGCGCCTTGAACACTGAAGCTTTCTTT. Translation: CSVEQTGGALNTEAFF.

The chain has TRBV7-3 and TRBJ1-1; no clear D. The germline CDR1 and CDR2 sequences are SGHTA and FQGTGA. V was clipped by 2 bases and J by 1 base, with 5 bases between them. This CDR3 comprises 13 residues. CDR3 sequence (DNA): TGTGCCAGCAGCTTAGAGGGGAACACTGAAGCTTTCTTT. Its protein product is CASSLEGNTEAFF.

This chain joins TRBV2 and TRBJ2-2; D not certain. Germline V gives CDR1 SNHLY, CDR2 FYNNEI. There are 12 residues in the CDR3. V was clipped by 4 bases and J by 7 bases, with 7 bases between them. The CDR3 protein is CASSVLGGELFF. As DNA, the CDR3 is TGTGCCAGCAGTGTATTGGGCGGGGAGCTGTTTTTT.

About this clone itself: Other DNA sequences in the sample encode the same CDR3. The rearrangement joins TRBV5-6 to TRBJ2-7, with TRBD2 identical over 8 bases. This CDR3 spans 14 amino acids. Trimming removed 0 bases from V and 3 bases from J; junction bases left unmatched: 2. The germline gives CDR1 SGHDT, CDR2 YYEEEE. In nucleotides, the CDR3 is TGTGCCAGCAGCTTGGACCTAGCGGGCTACGAGCAGTACTTC. Its protein is CASSLDLAGYEQYF.

The chain joins TRBV5-1 to TRBJ1-3; a weak D match, TRBD1 (6 bases). V was clipped by 1 base and J by 2 bases, with 13 bases between them. Germline V gene lookup returns CDR1 SGHRS and CDR2 YFSETQ. The CDR3 runs to 16 residues. The CDR3 coding sequence is TGCGCCAGCAGCTTGACTCGACAGGAAGCTGGAAACACCATATATTTT. This sequence encodes CASSLTRQEAGNTIYF.